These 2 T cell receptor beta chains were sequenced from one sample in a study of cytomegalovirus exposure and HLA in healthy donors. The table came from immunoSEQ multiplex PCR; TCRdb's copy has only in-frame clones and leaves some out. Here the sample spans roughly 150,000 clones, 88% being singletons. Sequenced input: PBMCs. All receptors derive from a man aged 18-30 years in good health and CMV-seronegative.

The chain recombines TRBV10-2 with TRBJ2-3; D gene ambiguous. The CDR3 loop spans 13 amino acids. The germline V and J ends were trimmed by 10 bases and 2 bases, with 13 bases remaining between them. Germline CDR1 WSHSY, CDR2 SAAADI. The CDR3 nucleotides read TGCGCCACCAGCCGGTTCACCACAGATACGCAGTATTTT. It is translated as CATSRFTTDTQYF.

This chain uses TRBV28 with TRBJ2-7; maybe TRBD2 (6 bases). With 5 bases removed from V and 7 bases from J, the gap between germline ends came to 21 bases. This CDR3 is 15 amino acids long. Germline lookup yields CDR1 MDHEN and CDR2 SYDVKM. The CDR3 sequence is CASSTSETRPGEQYF. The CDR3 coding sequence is TGTGCCAGCAGTACTAGTGAGACTAGGCCAGGGGAGCAGTACTTC.